These 26 T cell receptor beta chains share one sample of origin, sequenced in a study of T cells in Graves' hyperthyroidism and ophthalmopathy. Amplification of TCR beta CDR3 regions was performed using RNA transcripts as template. The primer set for the first-round RT-PCR of the TCR CDR3 was HTBI. TCRdb analysed the multiplex PCR reads with MiXCR anew, one entry per CDR3 protein. This sample has about 640,000 distinct CDR3 sequences, with 20% found just once. Specimen: blood. The receptor set was obtained from a young man with Graves' ophthalmopathy.

The table lists this clonotype with a few counts. The rearrangement uses TRBV29-1 and TRBJ2-1; tentatively, D is TRBD2 (6 bases). The CDR3 has 15 residues. Trimming left V 4 bases short and J 0 bases short, with 13 bases between. The germline V gene has CDR1 SQVTM and CDR2 ANQGSEA. The CDR3 here is CSVGGLDISYNEQFF. Written as DNA, the CDR3 is TGCAGCGTTGGGGGACTCGATATCTCCTACAATGAGCAGTTCTTC.

As for this clonotype: The junction shows a germline mismatch at one end, possibly a read error. V is TRBV28 and J is TRBJ2-1, with 8 bases fitting TRBD2. This CDR3 contains 14 residues. CDR1 is MDHEN and CDR2 is SYDVKM in the germline V gene. The CDR3 loop is CATAIAGSNNEQLF. The CDR3 nucleotides are TGTGCCACCGCGATAGCGGGGAGTAACAATGAGCAGCTCTTC. The complete variable domain, with remaining parts taken from reference TRBV28 and TRBJ2-1, reads DVKVTQSSRYLVKRTGEKVFLECVQDMDHENMFWYRQDPGLGLRLIYFSYDVKMKEKGDIPEGYSVSREKKERFSLILESASTNQTSMYLCATAIAGSNNEQLFGPGTRLTVL.

This chain connects TRBV6-1 to TRBJ2-5; D uncertain. The CDR3 covers 15 residues. Germline lookup yields CDR1 MNHNS and CDR2 SASEGT. Between the trimmed V and J ends, which lost 4 bases and 1 base, there was a span of 13 bases. The CDR3 region is CASSVNPRSQETQYF. The CDR3 DNA reads TGTGCCAGCAGTGTGAACCCCCGGTCCCAAGAGACCCAGTACTTC.

V gene TRBV30 combines with J gene TRBJ2-4; D remains unclear. Trimming took 2 bases from V and 0 from J, leaving 8 bases between them. The CDR3 is made up of 14 amino acids. Germline assignment: CDR1 GTSNPN and CDR2 SVGIG (reference sequence). DNA of the CDR3: TGTGCCTGGAGTCCGACACTAGCCAAAAACATTCAGTACTTC. Its protein product is CAWSPTLAKNIQYF.

This rearrangement joins TRBV12-3 or TRBV12-4 to TRBJ2-3; the D is unclear. V gave up 4 bases and J gave up 5 bases, with 13 bases separating them. The CDR3 sequence is 14 residues long. The chain's CDR3 is CASSYPARVDTQYF. In DNA form, the CDR3 reads TGTGCCAGCAGTTACCCCGCACGGGTAGATACGCAGTATTTT.

V usage is TRBV7-2 and J usage is TRBJ1-5, with D hard to call. V was clipped by 0 bases and J by 3 bases, with 9 bases between them. Germline CDR1 SGHTA, CDR2 FQGNSA. The length of the CDR3 is 15 residues. CDR3 amino acids: CASSLAHGNNQPQHF. The CDR3 bases are TGTGCCAGCAGCTTAGCGCATGGAAACAATCAGCCCCAGCATTTT.

This clonotype was recorded at least ten times. J is TRBJ2-7 and V is TRBV28, with D maybe TRBD2 (6 bases). With 2 bases removed from V and 3 bases from J, the gap between germline ends came to 17 bases. This CDR3 has 16 amino acids. CDR1 and CDR2 (germline): MDHEN, SYDVKM. The CDR3 is CASSLELSGSGYEQYF. The CDR3 DNA sequence: TGTGCCAGCAGTTTAGAGCTGTCCGGGAGCGGCTACGAGCAGTACTTC.

The sample holds a few counts of this clonotype. The V and J genes are TRBV11-2 and TRBJ2-5; 7 positions match TRBD2. Losses at the gene ends were 6 bases for V and 4 bases for J; bases not matched to a gene: 5. The CDR3 extends over 13 amino acids. CDR1 and CDR2 from the germline V gene are SGHAT and FQNNGV. The DNA of the CDR3 is TGTGCCAGCAGTTCTAGCGGCCTAGAGACCCAGTACTTC. Translating it yields CASSSSGLETQYF.

V usage is TRBV7-3 and J usage is TRBJ2-1, with 11 bases identical to TRBD2. The junction had 7 bases not matched to a gene; V was cut back by 5 bases and J by 10 bases. CDR3 length equals 14 residues. Per germline, CDR1 SGHTA and CDR2 FQGTGA. CDR3 DNA sequence: TGTGCCAGCAGCCCGGTAGCGGGAGGGCGGGAGCAGTTCTTC. Translated: CASSPVAGGREQFF.

Concerning this clonotype: This may come from a read error, since a much larger clone is one base off. The rearrangement uses TRBV10-3 and TRBJ2-6; D uncertain. Germline assignment: CDR1 ENHRY and CDR2 SYGVKD. The CDR3 totals 18 residues. Written as DNA, the CDR3 is TGTGCCGTCAGTGAGTCGAGGCAGGCCAGCTCTGGGGCCAACGTCCTGACTTTC. Amino acid sequence: CAVSESRQASSGANVLTF.

The V and J genes are TRBV27 and TRBJ2-3; 13 bases are a match to TRBD2. Germline CDR1 MNHEY, CDR2 SMNVEV (reference sequence). This CDR3 comprises 17 residues. V was pared by 7 bases and J by 2 bases, with 9 bases of the junction left unmatched. The CDR3 loop reads CASISPGTSGNTDTQYF. CDR3 coding DNA: TGTGCCAGCATCTCCCCAGGGACTAGCGGGAACACAGATACGCAGTATTTT.

The gene calls are TRBV20-1 and TRBJ2-3; 11 nucleotides align to TRBD1. Germline V lookup: CDR1 DFQATT, CDR2 SNEGSKA (reference sequence). Losses at the gene ends were 6 bases for V and 3 bases for J; bases not matched to a gene: 11. The CDR3 has 16 residues. The CDR3 protein is CSAVDRGRQGTDTQYF. The CDR3 DNA is TGCAGTGCCGTGGACAGGGGGCGTCAAGGGACAGATACGCAGTATTTT.

CDR3 residues: CSVTPPGTVEQYF. The CDR3 DNA is TGCAGCGTTACTCCCCCAGGAACTGTCGAGCAGTACTTC. V gene TRBV29-1 combines with J gene TRBJ2-7; D not resolved. Trimming took off 5 bases at V and 6 bases at J, with 17 bases between the two ends. CDR1 and CDR2 from the germline V gene are SQVTM and ANQGSEA. The CDR3 is made up of 13 amino acids.

This clonotype was found a few times. CDR3 protein: CASIPGGTLNTEAFF. The DNA of the CDR3 is TGTGCCAGCATCCCCGGCGGGACATTGAACACTGAAGCTTTCTTT. The chain combines TRBV6-1 with TRBJ1-1; a weak D match, TRBD1 (6 bases). The CDR3 consists of 15 residues. Trimming removed 7 bases at V and 0 bases at J, with 15 bases between. Looked up from germline, CDR1 is MNHNS and CDR2 is SASEGT.

In this sample, this clonotype turned up a few times. V and J are TRBV20-1 and TRBJ2-7, with a possible D match to TRBD1 (5 bases). Trimming left V 3 bases short and J 4 bases short, with 16 bases between. CDR1 is DFQATT, CDR2 SNEGSKA, per germline (reference sequence). This CDR3 is built from 14 residues. The CDR3 protein is CSASLRVGRYEQYF. The CDR3 DNA is TGCAGTGCTAGTCTCAGGGTGGGGCGGTACGAGCAGTACTTC.

This clonotype was detected ten times or more. This chain links TRBV12-3 or TRBV12-4 with TRBJ1-1; possibly TRBD1 for D (6 bases). Trimming shortened V by 5 bases and J by 0 bases, and 13 bases separated the two germline ends. The CDR3 length is 15 residues. CDR3 sequence: CASSIPSGVNTEAFF. In nucleotides, the CDR3 is TGTGCCAGCAGTATCCCCTCAGGGGTGAACACTGAAGCTTTCTTT.

The chain carries TRBV7-9 and TRBJ2-5; D uncertain. From germline, CDR1 is SEHNR and CDR2 FQNEAQ (reference sequence). V dropped 1 base and J dropped 0 bases, with 6 bases sitting between them. CDR3 length equals 14 residues. The CDR3 DNA reads as TGTGCCAGCAGCTTAGAATCACACCAAGAGACCCAGTACTTC. Its translation: CASSLESHQETQYF.

The chain has TRBV6-2 or TRBV6-3 and TRBJ2-3; weak D call: TRBD1 (6 bases). Trimming cost V 0 bases and J 4 bases, with 11 bases left between them. The CDR3 spans 15 residues. Germline V gene lookup returns CDR1 MNHEY and CDR2 SVGEGT. The CDR3 protein is CASSYSRQAPDTQYF. The CDR3 coding sequence is TGTGCCAGCAGTTACTCGAGACAGGCCCCAGATACGCAGTATTTT.

This clonotype was found many times. The rearrangement links TRBV7-2 to TRBJ2-1; D call uncertain. The V gene's germline CDR1 is SGHTA and CDR2 FQGNSA. CDR3 length: 13 amino acids. Trimming pared 4 bases from V and 7 bases from J, leaving 11 bases between. As DNA, the CDR3 is TGTGCCAGCAGCTCAATCGTCGCGAATGAGCAGTTCTTC. Translated, it gives CASSSIVANEQFF. The full variable domain, in which reference TRBV7-2 and TRBJ2-1 provide the parts outside the CDR3, is GAGVSQSPSNKVTEKGKDVELRCDPISGHTALYWYRQSLGQGLEFLIYFQGNSAPDKSGLPSDRFSAERTGGSVSTLTIQRTQQEDSAVYLCASSSIVANEQFFGPGTRLTVL.

This chain joins TRBV7-9 and TRBJ2-5; 12 bases match TRBD2. The CDR3 has 15 amino acids. The junction had 4 bases not matched to a gene; V was cut back by 5 bases and J by 3 bases. CDR1 is SEHNR, CDR2 FQNEAQ, per germline (reference sequence). This CDR3 reads CASSRTSGTKETQYF. CDR3 nucleotide sequence: TGTGCCAGCAGCCGGACTAGCGGGACCAAAGAGACCCAGTACTTC.

This clonotype was recorded many times. This rearrangement joins TRBV5-1 to TRBJ2-7, with TRBD2 as a possible D gene (5 bases). The CDR3 totals 13 residues. The germline gives CDR1 SGHRS, CDR2 YFSETQ. The ends were cut back, 5 bases at V and 4 bases at J, with 13 bases in the middle. CDR3 amino acids: CASSLGEGYEQYF. The CDR3 bases are TGCGCCAGCAGTCTGGGTGAGGGTTACGAGCAGTACTTC.

J is TRBJ1-1 and V is TRBV18, with D possibly TRBD1 on 6 matching bases. The ends were cut back, 4 bases at V and 5 bases at J, with 14 bases in the middle. The CDR3 consists of 14 residues. Germline-derived CDR1 and CDR2 are KGHSH and LQKENI. DNA for the CDR3: TGTGCCAGCTCACGAGAACAGGGAGGAACTGAAGCTTTCTTT. It codes for CASSREQGGTEAFF.

The CDR3 region has the DNA TGTGCCAGCAGCGTAAGTTCCACAGGGGCTAACTATGGCTACACCTTC. Translated: CASSVSSTGANYGYTF. The chain recombines TRBV9 with TRBJ1-2; TRBD1 agrees at 7 bases. Trimming cost V 1 base and J 0 bases; bases outside gene matches: 6. This CDR3 comprises 16 residues. Germline CDR1 and CDR2: SGDLS and YYNGEE.

The sample holds a few counts of this clonotype. The chain has TRBV27 and TRBJ2-3, with 8 bases aligning to TRBD2. CDR3 length: 16 amino acids. Germline CDR1 and CDR2: MNHEY and SMNVEV (reference sequence). V dropped 5 bases and J dropped 2; count of bases not matched to a gene: 9. The CDR3 here is CASSPRTSSYTDTQYF. For the CDR3, the DNA is TGTGCCAGCAGTCCCCGGACTAGCAGTTACACAGATACGCAGTATTTT.

This clonotype was counted at least ten times. The chain recombines TRBV7-2 with TRBJ2-7; D might be TRBD2 (7 bases). From germline, CDR1 is SGHTA and CDR2 FQGNSA. Trimming removed 5 bases at V and 0 bases at J, with 20 bases between. The CDR3 covers 17 residues. CDR3 in amino acids: CASSPGGGEGPSYEQYF. The DNA for the CDR3 is TGTGCCAGCAGCCCTGGGGGCGGGGAGGGCCCCTCCTACGAGCAGTACTTC. Using reference TRBV7-2 and TRBJ2-7 for the parts outside the CDR3, the full variable domain is GAGVSQSPSNKVTEKGKDVELRCDPISGHTALYWYRQSLGQGLEFLIYFQGNSAPDKSGLPSDRFSAERTGGSVSTLTIQRTQQEDSAVYLCASSPGGGEGPSYEQYFGPGTRLTVT.

The chain has TRBV14 and TRBJ2-7, with 7 bases that match TRBD1. The V segment lost 4 bases and the J segment 3 bases; nucleotides outside the gene matches: 9. The CDR3 extends over 15 amino acids. Germline V gives CDR1 SGHDN, CDR2 FVKESK. In nucleotides, the CDR3 is TGTGCCAGCAGCCTGAGGCGGACAGGAATCTACGAGCAGTACTTC. This gives the protein CASSLRRTGIYEQYF.